The 29 T cell receptor beta chains given below trace back to one sample, sequenced in a study of naive and memory T cell subsets. An oligonucleotide containing a UMI was ligated to the 3' end of TCR cDNA. Ligated cDNA underwent four rounds of PCR with nested alpha and beta constant region primers and SP2. TCRdb recomputed calls from the 5' RACE reads with MiXCR, one row per CDR3 protein. The sample has 55,000 to 65,000 distinct CDR3 sequences, 8% to 9% seen once. The source of these receptors is a female donor in good health.

The V call is TRBV27, the J call TRBJ2-1, with TRBD2 as a possible D gene (5 bases). The CDR3 extends over 15 amino acids. CDR1 is MNHEY, CDR2 SMNVEV, per germline (reference sequence). V dropped 1 base and J dropped 1 base, with 8 bases sitting between them. DNA of the CDR3: TGTGCCAGCAGTTTATACGGGGTGTCCTACAATGAGCAGTTCTTC. Its translation: CASSLYGVSYNEQFF.

This chain connects TRBV28 to TRBJ2-3; 10 bases match TRBD2. The germline V gene has CDR1 MDHEN and CDR2 SYDVKM. After removal of 6 bases from V and 3 bases from J, the junction contained 12 bases not matched to a gene. This CDR3 comprises 17 residues. CDR3 sequence: CASSLGASGSWTDTQYF. The CDR3 DNA is TGTGCCAGCAGCCTCGGGGCTAGCGGGAGTTGGACAGATACGCAGTATTTT. Supplemented by reference TRBV28 and TRBJ2-3, the full variable domain reads DVKVTQSSRYLVKRTGEKVFLECVQDMDHENMFWYRQDPGLGLRLIYFSYDVKMKEKGDIPEGYSVSREKKERFSLILESASTNQTSMYLCASSLGASGSWTDTQYFGPGTRLTVL.

In this sample, this clonotype turned up a few times. The chain carries TRBV20-1 and TRBJ2-7; D not resolved. In germline, CDR1 is DFQATT, CDR2 SNEGSKA (reference sequence). This CDR3 has 15 amino acids. V was clipped by 1 base and J by 2 bases, with 15 bases between them. The CDR3 loop reads CSARGRAAITYEQYF. The CDR3, as DNA: TGCAGTGCTAGAGGCCGGGCCGCGATAACCTACGAGCAGTACTTC.

This rearrangement joins TRBV18 to TRBJ2-2, with D possibly TRBD1 on 6 matching bases. This CDR3 has 14 amino acids. V was cut by 9 bases and J by 1 base, with 12 bases left in between. Germline assignment: CDR1 KGHSH and CDR2 LQKENI. CDR3 DNA: TGTGCCAGTAAAACGGGACAGAACACCGGGGAGCTGTTTTTT. This encodes CASKTGQNTGELFF.

In its sample, this clonotype was seen a few times. The CDR3 DNA follows: TGTGCCAGCAGTCGCGGGGGGGCCCCAGATACGCAGTATTTT. Its protein product is CASSRGGAPDTQYF. V and J are TRBV11-2 and TRBJ2-3; 9 nucleotides align to TRBD2. From germline, CDR1 is SGHAT and CDR2 FQNNGV. This CDR3 has 14 residues. Trimming cost V 6 bases and J 4 bases; bases outside gene matches: 5. The variable domain in full, completed from reference TRBV11-2 and TRBJ2-3, reads EAGVAQSPRYKIIEKRQSVAFWCNPISGHATLYWYQQILGQGPKLLIQFQNNGVVDDSQLPKDRFSAERLKGVDSTLKIQPAKLEDSAVYLCASSRGGAPDTQYFGPGTRLTVL.

This clonotype came up many times. CDR3 protein: CASSTQGSSGANVLTF. CDR3 DNA sequence: TGCGCCAGCAGCACACAGGGATCCTCTGGGGCCAACGTCCTGACTTTC. V gene TRBV5-1 combines with J gene TRBJ2-6, with a weak D call TRBD1 (6 bases). CDR1 is SGHRS and CDR2 is YFSETQ in the germline V gene. The CDR3 contains 16 residues. Trimming shortened V by 4 bases and J by 0 bases, and 11 bases separated the two germline ends. The full variable domain, its missing parts supplied by reference TRBV5-1 and TRBJ2-6, is KAGVTQTPRYLIKTRGQQVTLSCSPISGHRSVSWYQQTPGQGLQFLFEYFSETQRNKGNFPGRFSGRQFSNSRSEMNVSTLELGDSALYLCASSTQGSSGANVLTFGAGSRLTVL.

This clonotype was found a few times. The CDR3 is CSVEDVELFPEQYF. DNA of the CDR3: TGCAGCGTTGAAGATGTAGAGCTTTTCCCGGAACAGTACTTC. The rearrangement joins TRBV29-1 to TRBJ2-7, with D uncertain. V shed 0 bases and J shed 10 bases, with 19 bases lying between them. The CDR3 is 14 residues long. Looked up from germline, CDR1 is SQVTM and CDR2 is ANQGSEA.

This clonotype occurred a few times. The chain is built from TRBV18 and TRBJ2-6; D unclear. This CDR3 has 15 amino acids. V shed 2 bases and J shed 0 bases, with 5 bases lying between them. CDR1 and CDR2 (germline): KGHSH, LQKENI. This CDR3 reads CASSPTNSGANVLTF. CDR3 DNA: TGTGCCAGCTCACCAACGAACTCTGGGGCCAACGTCCTGACTTTC.

This clonotype was seen many times. This chain links TRBV5-1 with TRBJ1-1; D might be TRBD1 (6 bases). V lost 4 bases and J lost 4, with 8 bases in between. Looked up from germline, CDR1 is SGHRS and CDR2 is YFSETQ. The CDR3 is 12 residues long. CDR3: CASSLRGTEAFF. CDR3 nucleotides: TGCGCCAGCAGCCTCAGGGGCACTGAAGCTTTCTTT.

The chain couples TRBV20-1 to TRBJ1-6, with D unclear. V was pared by 0 bases and J by 6 bases, with 18 bases between. CDR1 DFQATT and CDR2 SNEGSKA come from the germline V gene (reference sequence). The CDR3 has 17 amino acids. CDR3 DNA: TGCAGTGCTAGAGATTTGGTTTCCACAGTGGGTAATTCACCCCTCCACTTT. This sequence encodes CSARDLVSTVGNSPLHF.

The chain links TRBV7-2 to TRBJ2-1; D might be TRBD2 (5 bases). Germline V gives CDR1 SGHTA, CDR2 FQGNSA. This CDR3 has 14 residues. V was trimmed by 5 bases and J by 5 bases, leaving 13 bases between them. CDR3 in DNA: TGTGCCAGCAGCCGAGGCCCGGGAAACAATGAGCAGTTCTTC. Translating gives CASSRGPGNNEQFF.

This chain joins TRBV9 and TRBJ2-3, with D uncertain. Germline V gives CDR1 SGDLS, CDR2 YYNGEE. V was clipped by 6 bases and J by 1 base, with 18 bases between them. The CDR3 contains 16 residues. Here the CDR3 DNA reads TGTGCCAGCACCCATCCCCGGGTTTCGGGCACAGATACGCAGTATTTT. Amino acids: CASTHPRVSGTDTQYF.

This chain uses TRBV2 with TRBJ1-4; TRBD1 might be the D (5 bases). Trimming pared 8 bases from V and 3 bases from J, leaving 31 bases between. Per the germline V gene, CDR1 is SNHLY and CDR2 is FYNNEI. This CDR3 has 20 residues. The chain's CDR3 is CASRLVVKTAPIWPNEKLFF. In nucleotides, the CDR3 is TGTGCCAGCCGCCTTGTTGTAAAGACAGCGCCTATTTGGCCTAATGAAAAACTGTTTTTT.

The chain carries TRBV30 and TRBJ1-3, with TRBD1 identical over 8 bases. Trimming took 3 bases from V and 4 from J; bases not matched to a gene: 11. The CDR3 length is 16 residues. Germline assignment: CDR1 GTSNPN and CDR2 SVGIG (reference sequence). The CDR3 region has the DNA TGTGCCTGGAGGAGCCTAGGGACAGGAAAAGGAAACACCATATATTTT. This encodes CAWRSLGTGKGNTIYF.

In its sample, this clonotype was seen a few times. V and J are TRBV12-3 or TRBV12-4 and TRBJ2-5; tentatively, D is TRBD1 (6 bases). Trimming took off 8 bases at V and 5 bases at J, with 15 bases between the two ends. The CDR3 covers 13 residues. The CDR3 protein is CASGRGGVETQYF. The CDR3 nucleotides are TGTGCCAGCGGTCGAGGGGGAGTTGAGACCCAGTACTTC.

The V gene is TRBV28, the J gene TRBJ2-5, with TRBD2 matching 10 bases. CDR3 length: 16 residues. The J segment lost 4 bases and the V segment lost 5 bases, leaving 10 bases of the junction unmatched. Germline lookup yields CDR1 MDHEN and CDR2 SYDVKM. Here the CDR3 DNA reads TGTGCCAGCAGTGCACCAAGCGGGAGGGGCGCAGAGACCCAGTACTTC. The encoded protein is CASSAPSGRGAETQYF.

J is TRBJ2-3 and V is TRBV6-5; TRBD2 agrees at 7 bases. There are 15 residues in the CDR3. Germline assignment: CDR1 MNHEY and CDR2 SVGAGI. V trimming: 6 bases; J trimming: 2 bases; junction bases outside the gene matches: 8. The CDR3, as DNA: TGTGCCAGCAGCCCCGCCCGGGAGGACACAGATACGCAGTATTTT. This sequence encodes CASSPAREDTDTQYF.

The chain combines TRBV19 with TRBJ2-7, with a tentative D call TRBD2 (6 bases). This CDR3 spans 17 amino acids. Per the germline V gene, CDR1 is LNHDA and CDR2 is SQIVND (reference sequence). Trimming stripped 2 bases from V and 5 bases from J, with 22 bases between. The CDR3 protein is CASSITPRLGGTHEQYF. The CDR3 bases are TGTGCCAGTAGTATAACCCCGCGACTAGGAGGTACCCACGAGCAGTACTTC.

This clonotype occurred a few times. The chain uses TRBV5-4 and TRBJ1-6; TRBD1 aligns across 9 bases. Germline V gene sequence: CDR1 SGHNT, CDR2 YYREEE (reference sequence). J was trimmed by 8 bases and V by 5 bases; bases with no gene match: 5. The CDR3 length is 14 residues. CDR3 in amino acids: CASRAGTGHSPLHF. The CDR3 nucleotides read TGTGCCAGCAGGGCCGGGACAGGGCATTCACCCCTCCACTTT.

This clonotype was seen many times. The chain uses TRBV28 and TRBJ2-1; weak D call: TRBD1 (5 bases). The CDR3 runs to 14 residues. The germline CDR1 and CDR2 sequences are MDHEN and SYDVKM. V dropped 7 bases and J dropped 3 bases, with 13 bases sitting between them. The chain's CDR3 is CASIASQGYNEQFF. DNA of the CDR3: TGTGCCAGCATCGCCAGTCAGGGCTACAATGAGCAGTTCTTC.

Only a few counts were recorded for this clonotype. The V and J genes are TRBV18 and TRBJ2-4, with 7 bases matching TRBD1. CDR3 length equals 13 residues. Trimming at V came to 6 bases and at J to 8 bases, leaving 7 bases not matched to a gene. Per the germline V gene, CDR1 is KGHSH and CDR2 is LQKENI. The CDR3 region is CASSRQGGDIQYF. The CDR3 bases are TGTGCCAGCTCTCGACAGGGCGGAGACATTCAGTACTTC.

This clonotype turned up a few times. V is TRBV12-3 or TRBV12-4 and J is TRBJ1-1; 7 positions agree with TRBD1. The ends lost 6 bases at V and 2 bases at J; junction bases unmatched: 6. CDR3 length equals 14 residues. The CDR3 protein is CASSTGQFNTEAFF. As DNA, the CDR3 is TGTGCCAGCAGCACGGGACAGTTTAACACTGAAGCTTTCTTT.

The chain joins TRBV20-1 to TRBJ2-5; 13 bases agree with TRBD2. The CDR3 runs 18 residues. J lost 1 base, V lost 5 bases, and 13 bases had no gene match. CDR1 and CDR2 from the germline V gene are DFQATT and SNEGSKA (reference sequence). The CDR3 DNA follows: TGCAGTGCTCGACCGGGACTAGCGGGACTCGACGGCCAAGAGACCCAGTACTTC. It encodes CSARPGLAGLDGQETQYF.

The chain has TRBV5-4 and TRBJ2-2; possibly TRBD1 or TRBD2 for D (5 bases each). The CDR3 consists of 16 residues. Germline V CDR1 and CDR2: SGHNT, YYREEE (reference sequence). V lost 4 bases and J 0 bases, leaving 13 bases between the germline ends. DNA for the CDR3: TGTGCCAGCAGCCGCCGGGACGGGCCGAACACCGGGGAGCTGTTTTTT. This gives the protein CASSRRDGPNTGELFF.

This clonotype has a count of ten or more. The V gene is TRBV7-3, the J gene TRBJ1-1; 9 bases align to TRBD1. This CDR3 spans 13 amino acids. Germline assignment: CDR1 SGHTA and CDR2 FQGTGA. V lost 1 base and J lost 7; bases outside the gene matches: 1. The DNA of the CDR3 is TGTGCCAGCAGCTTAAGGGACAGGGATGAAGCTTTCTTT. Translated, it gives CASSLRDRDEAFF.

In the case of this clonotype: The junction differs from germline at one of its ends, possibly a read error. The chain uses TRBV20-1 and TRBJ1-1; D perhaps matches TRBD1 (5 bases). Germline-derived CDR1 and CDR2 are DFQATT and SNEGSKA (reference sequence). CDR3 length: 13 residues. CDR3 protein: CSARHQAGTGAFF. The CDR3, as DNA: TGCAGTGCTAGGCATCAGGCGGGGACTGGAGCTTTCTTT.

This chain connects TRBV28 to TRBJ2-7; TRBD1 aligns across 11 bases. CDR1 and CDR2 (germline): MDHEN, SYDVKM. CDR3 length: 15 residues. Trimming took 6 bases from V and 3 from J; bases not matched to a gene: 7. This chain's CDR3 is CASSLPGQGGYEQYF. CDR3 coding DNA: TGTGCCAGCAGCCTACCGGGACAGGGGGGCTACGAGCAGTACTTC.

This clonotype was counted a few times. The chain joins TRBV9 to TRBJ2-3; no definite D call. The CDR3 loop spans 15 amino acids. From germline, CDR1 is SGDLS and CDR2 YYNGEE. The V gene lost 2 bases and the J gene lost 1 base, with 11 bases spanning the gap. CDR3 region: CASSVSRYGTDTQYF. For the CDR3, the DNA is TGTGCCAGCAGCGTGAGCAGGTATGGCACAGATACGCAGTATTTT.

This clonotype was detected a few times. CDR3 sequence: CASRKDSGPNTEAFF. The CDR3 DNA sequence: TGTGCCAGCAGAAAAGACAGCGGCCCCAACACTGAAGCTTTCTTT. This chain connects TRBV7-9 to TRBJ1-1; possibly TRBD1 for D (5 bases). Trimming shortened V by 6 bases and J by 2 bases, and 16 bases separated the two germline ends. This CDR3 is built from 15 residues. CDR1 is SEHNR and CDR2 is FQNEAQ in the germline V gene (reference sequence).